This entry concerns a single T cell receptor (beta chain). In germline, CDR1 is MRHNA, CDR2 SNTAGT. The CDR3 length is 18 residues. With 6 bases clipped from V and 0 bases from J, the junction kept 12 bases outside the gene matches. Libraries were prepared by immunoSEQ multiplex PCR; TCRdb keeps only in-frame clonotypes and omits some of them. The table records 35,000 to 50,000 clones, 81% of them present only once. These data are taken from a study of PD-L1 blockade in urothelial cancer. Study as a whole: Timepoints chosen for blood analysis were 3 weeks (second dose) and 6 weeks after treatment start.

The input for sequencing was PBMCs, taken around atezolizumab (anti-PD-L1) treatment. V is TRBV6-4 and J is TRBJ2-5, with 11 bases fitting TRBD1. This sequence was found in a man between 65 and 85 years old with urothelial cancer. CDR3 sequence reads: CASSHGQGAPIHQETQYF. The CDR3 DNA is TGTGCCAGCAGCCATGGACAGGGGGCGCCCATTCACCAAGAGACCCAGTACTTC.